Listed below are T cell receptor beta chains from one sample, sequenced in a study of shared clonotypes between healthy human individuals. Only in-frame clones appear in the TCRdb table, and some are missing; sequencing was by immunoSEQ multiplex PCR. The repertoire holds roughly 2 million clones, with 90% to 95% as singletons. What was sequenced was naive CD4+ T cells sorted from blood. The origin of the receptors is a man aged 18 to 29 in good health. Both conserved end residues are part of each CDR3. The order of the fields is CDR3 length, clone size, V gene, J gene, D gene, CDR3 DNA, CDR3 protein. A D gene is named only where the DNA matches it firmly. Only part of the rows carry a size: once, few, many, or a class if the clone is expanded.

14	NA	TRBV5-4	TRBJ1-5	NA	TGTGCCAGCAGCTTACGGGGCAAAGAACAGCCCCAGCATTTT	CASSLRGKEQPQHF
14	NA	TRBV30	TRBJ1-4	TRBD1	TGTGCCTGGAGTGTAGGGGCAGGGGGTGAAAAACTGTTTTTT	CAWSVGAGGEKLFF
14	NA	TRBV2	TRBJ2-7	TRBD2	TGTGCCAGCAGAGCCACTGGCGGGGGTCACGAGCAGTACTTC	CASRATGGGHEQYF
14	NA	TRBV19	TRBJ1-5	TRBD1	TGTGCCAGTAGACCGGGACAGGGATATCAGCCCCAGCATTTT	CASRPGQGYQPQHF
16	NA	TRBV5-1	TRBJ2-1	TRBD2	TGCGCCAGCAGCGGGGGTAGCGGGGAAGGGTACAATGAGCAGTTCTTC	CASSGGSGEGYNEQFF
17	NA	TRBV2	TRBJ1-6	NA	TGTGCCAGCAGTGAACGACAGTTGAGCTCCTATAATTCACCCCTCCACTTT	CASSERQLSSYNSPLHF
16	NA	TRBV5-6	TRBJ2-3	NA	TGTGCCAGCAGCTTGTCCTTGACCGCTAGCACAGATACGCAGTATTTT	CASSLSLTASTDTQYF
12	NA	TRBV28	TRBJ1-2	NA	TGTGCCAGTAGGGGGGAAATCTATGGCCACACCTTC	CASRGEIYGHTF
16	NA	TRBV4-1	TRBJ1-4	NA	TGCGCCAGCAGCAATGGGGTCGAGGTAACTAATGAAAAACTGTTTTTT	CASSNGVEVTNEKLFF
12	NA	TRBV29-1	TRBJ1-2	NA	TGCAGCGTCTTACAGGGCTCCTATGGCTACACCTTC	CSVLQGSYGYTF
17	NA	TRBV7-2	TRBJ2-7	TRBD1	TGTGCCAGCAGCTATATAGCTGCAGGGGGCTGGGTGTACGAGCAGTACTTC	CASSYIAAGGWVYEQYF
14	NA	TRBV18	TRBJ2-5	TRBD1	TGTGCCAGCTCCCCACGACAGGGGCAAGAGACCCAGTACTTC	CASSPRQGQETQYF
15	NA	TRBV28	TRBJ1-5	TRBD1	TGTGCCAGCAGTTTGCCGACAGGGCGCAATCAGCCCCAGCATTTT	CASSLPTGRNQPQHF
13	NA	TRBV7-6	TRBJ1-6	NA	TGTGCCAAAGTTACAGGTCACAATTCACCCCTCCACTTT	CAKVTGHNSPLHF
14	NA	TRBV11-2	TRBJ2-2	NA	TGTGCCAGCAGCTTAGCAGGGGCGGCCGGGGAGCTGTTTTTT	CASSLAGAAGELFF
14	NA	TRBV9	TRBJ2-7	TRBD1	TGTGCCAGCAGCCCCCGGACAGGGCTTAACGAGCAGTACTTC	CASSPRTGLNEQYF
14	once	TRBV6-5	TRBJ1-2	NA	TGTGCCAGCAGTCCCCTAGACAGTCCTTATGGCTACACCTTC	CASSPLDSPYGYTF